The clone carrying this T cell receptor (delta chain) occurred a few times. What it binds is unknown. The length of the CDR3 is 18 residues. CDR1 is TSWWSYY, CDR2 QGS, per germline. V lost 4 bases to trimming and J lost 1 base, with 22 bases between them. Bulk repertoires came from Vgamma9/Vdelta2+ or Vdelta2-negative gammadelta T cells flow-sorted from PBMC. This record belongs to a study of γδ T cells in repeated Plasmodium falciparum infection. Study-level points and caveats: Malian children's Vdelta2-negative repertoires appeared more expanded and less diverse than Australians'.

TCRdb re-called the multiplex PCR reads via CATT. Among 70,000 to 95,000 delta-chain clones, over 1.3% were seen once, and the ten largest hold about 10%. The TCR comes from a pool of human donors (malaria-infected and uninfected, not separated). The chain links TRDV1 to TRDJ1; TRDD2 is a possible D gene (6 bases). TCRdb records no J gene; here it was assigned by comparing the DNA to germline. The sequencing sample was made of gamma-delta T cells from blood. The CDR3 sequence is CALGATAFPCPFTDKLIF. The CDR3 region has the DNA TGTGCTCTTGGGGCCACGGCCTTCCCCTGTCCCTTCACCGATAAACTCATCTTT.